Below are 18 T cell receptor beta chains sequenced from a single sample in a study of glioma-infiltrating T cells. Using RNA template, CDR3s of TCR alpha and beta were amplified with iRepertoire arm-PCR. TCRdb re-called the multiplex PCR reads through MiXCR, storing one row per CDR3 protein. The sample holds over 130,000 distinct CDR3 sequences, around 42% seen once. The sequenced material came from glioma tissue, nonneoplastic brain tissue, or PBMCs (not recorded which). Receptors originate from a human donor with low-grade glioma or glioblastoma, undergoing nonglioma brain surgery, or in good health (not recorded which).

This clonotype was seen repeatedly, ten times or more. The J gene is TRBJ2-5, the V gene TRBV20-1; the D gene could be TRBD1 or TRBD2 (7 bases each). The CDR3 loop spans 14 amino acids. Between the trimmed V and J ends, which lost 6 bases and 10 bases, there was a span of 24 bases. Germline values: CDR1 DFQATT, CDR2 SNEGSKA (reference sequence). The CDR3 protein is CSAGRDRNRGGQYF. CDR3 bases: TGCAGTGCGGGCCGGGACAGAAACCGCGGGGGCCAGTACTTC.

The chain joins TRBV20-1 to TRBJ2-6; the D is unclear. V dropped 3 bases and J dropped 0 bases, with 9 bases sitting between them. The CDR3 is 15 amino acids. Germline V lookup: CDR1 DFQATT, CDR2 SNEGSKA (reference sequence). The CDR3 DNA reads as TGCAGTGCTAGCGCAGGCCACTCTGGGGCCAACGTCCTGACTTTC. Translated: CSASAGHSGANVLTF.

This clonotype was counted between two and nine times. The chain links TRBV2 to TRBJ2-1, with TRBD2 matching over 13 bases. The CDR3 is 16 amino acids. With 2 bases clipped from V and 6 bases from J, the junction kept 4 bases outside the gene matches. CDR1 is SNHLY, CDR2 FYNNEI, per germline. CDR3 coding DNA: TGTGCCAGCAGTGAATCACTAGCGGGAGGGCTCAATGAGCAGTTCTTC. Residues: CASSESLAGGLNEQFF.

On this clonotype itself: One junction end disagrees with the germline gene, perhaps due to a read error. This chain links TRBV20-1 with TRBJ1-1; a possible D gene is TRBD1 (5 bases). The CDR3 is 11 amino acids. The germline V gene has CDR1 DFQATT and CDR2 SNEGSKA (reference sequence). For the CDR3, the DNA is TGCAGTGCGAACAGGAACGCTGAAGCTTTCTTT. Amino acids: CSANRNAEAFF.

J is TRBJ2-7 and V is TRBV12-3 or TRBV12-4, with 7 bases aligning to TRBD1. The trim removed 7 bases at V and 5 bases at J, leaving 11 bases unmatched. The CDR3 sequence is 14 residues long. This chain's CDR3 is CASTSGTARDEQYF. The CDR3 bases are TGTGCCAGCACTTCCGGGACAGCACGGGACGAGCAGTACTTC.

This chain connects TRBV7-2 to TRBJ1-2; D is uncertain. In germline, CDR1 is SGHTA, CDR2 FQGNSA. Trimming stripped 2 bases from V and 4 bases from J, with 11 bases between. This CDR3 contains 14 residues. Here the CDR3 reads CASSLSGEVYGYTF. DNA of the CDR3: TGTGCCAGCAGCTTATCGGGCGAAGTCTATGGCTACACCTTC.

On this clonotype itself: This could be a read error, since a much larger clone is one nucleotide away. The J gene is TRBJ1-5, the V gene TRBV28; the D is unclear. CDR3 length: 10 amino acids. Germline-derived CDR1 and CDR2 are MDHEN and SYDVKM. The CDR3 sequence: CASGRQPRHF. The DNA of the CDR3 is TGTGCCAGCGGACGTCAGCCCCGGCATTTT.

The V call is TRBV4-1, the J call TRBJ2-7; possible D gene TRBD2, 6 bases. Trimming stripped 1 base from V and 9 bases from J, with 22 bases between. The CDR3 consists of 16 residues. CDR1 is MGHRA and CDR2 is YSYEKL in the germline V gene. Written as DNA, the CDR3 is TGCGCCAGCAGCCAAGGAATGGACAACTCTCTGGGGGGGCAGTACTTC. Translating it yields CASSQGMDNSLGGQYF.

The chain has TRBV12-3 or TRBV12-4 and TRBJ2-3; 9 nucleotides line up with TRBD1. V gave up 9 bases and J gave up 0 bases; unmatched junction bases: 7. The CDR3 covers 15 residues. CDR3 region: CARRRQGVSTDTQYF. The CDR3 DNA reads TGTGCCAGAAGGCGACAGGGGGTTAGCACAGATACGCAGTATTTT.

CDR3 sequence reads: CATGKLAGGNNEQFF. For the CDR3, the DNA is TGTGCCACCGGAAAACTAGCGGGAGGAAACAATGAGCAGTTCTTC. The chain joins TRBV15 to TRBJ2-1; TRBD2 agrees at 12 bases. The CDR3 has 15 amino acids. J was trimmed by 5 bases and V by 8 bases; bases with no gene match: 7. The V gene's germline CDR1 is LNHNV and CDR2 YYDKDF (reference sequence).

The genes are TRBV2 and TRBJ2-1; 11 bases fit TRBD2. J gave up 10 bases and V 8 bases, and 10 bases lay outside the gene matches. The CDR3 is 14 residues long. The germline CDR1 and CDR2 sequences are SNHLY and FYNNEI. CDR3 coding DNA: TGTGCCAGCCTAGCGGGAGGAGGGCTCAAAGAGCAGTTCTTC. Protein product: CASLAGGGLKEQFF.

About this clonotype itself: One end of the junction is discordant with germline, which a read error may explain. J is TRBJ1-2 and V is TRBV28; the D is unclear. The CDR3 is 12 residues long. In germline, CDR1 is MDHEN, CDR2 SYDVKM. The CDR3 is CASMLRADGYNF. DNA of the CDR3: TGTGCCAGCATGTTGAGGGCGGATGGCTACAACTTC.

This clonotype was seen a handful of times. The rearrangement links TRBV7-2 to TRBJ2-3; D gene ambiguous. There are 16 residues in the CDR3. The germline gives CDR1 SGHTA, CDR2 FQGNSA. The germline V and J ends were trimmed by 3 bases and 4 bases, with 17 bases remaining between them. This chain's CDR3 is CASSFGSYRVSDTQYF. The CDR3 DNA sequence: TGTGCCAGCAGCTTTGGTTCGTATCGAGTCTCAGATACGCAGTATTTT.

The V call is TRBV7-2, the J call TRBJ1-2, with TRBD1 identical over 9 bases. This CDR3 has 15 residues. The germline V gene encodes CDR1 SGHTA and CDR2 FQGNSA. Losses at the gene ends were 5 bases for V and 3 bases for J; bases not matched to a gene: 7. Here the CDR3 reads CASSPQGARDYGYTF. The CDR3 DNA is TGTGCCAGCAGCCCACAGGGGGCGCGGGACTATGGCTACACCTTC.

This clonotype has more than one count but fewer than ten. This sequence joins TRBV11-2 and TRBJ2-2, with 9 positions matching TRBD2. V lost 4 bases, J lost 2 bases, and 8 bases stayed unmatched. This CDR3 is 17 amino acids long. CDR1 is SGHAT and CDR2 is FQNNGV in the germline V gene. CDR3 residues: CASSYRYGTSNTGELFF. DNA of the CDR3: TGTGCCAGCAGCTACCGATACGGGACTAGCAACACCGGGGAGCTGTTTTTT.

The rearrangement uses TRBV7-9 and TRBJ2-3, with D tentatively TRBD2 (6 bases). From germline, CDR1 is SEHNR and CDR2 FQNEAQ (reference sequence). The CDR3 sequence is 13 residues long. Trimming cost V 3 bases and J 6 bases, with 10 bases left between them. As DNA, the CDR3 is TGTGCCAGCAGCTTTGGGACTTTTGATACGCAGTATTTT. Translated: CASSFGTFDTQYF.

The chain has TRBV20-1 and TRBJ1-5; tentatively, D is TRBD1 (5 bases). Germline V lookup: CDR1 DFQATT, CDR2 SNEGSKA (reference sequence). Trimming removed 3 bases from V and 2 bases from J, with 14 bases in between. This CDR3 comprises 15 residues. This CDR3 is CSARTGRVGNQPQHF. CDR3 nucleotides: TGCAGTGCTAGGACGGGACGGGTGGGCAATCAGCCCCAGCATTTT.

As regards this clonotype: The junction departs from germline at one end; a sequencing error may be responsible. The genes are TRBV6-6 and TRBJ2-1, with TRBD2 identical over 13 bases. This CDR3 is built from 17 residues. CDR1 is MNHNY and CDR2 is SVGAGI in the germline V gene (reference sequence). Written as DNA, the CDR3 is TGTGACAGCAGTTACAATACACTAGCGGGGGGGTTCGATGAGCAGTTCTTC. As protein: CDSSYNTLAGGFDEQFF.